This T cell receptor beta chain originates from a study of blood T cell repertoires in COVID-19. The wider study: The analysed material was cDNA or gDNA that came from T cells, B-cell-depleted T cells, or PBMCs.

Original methodology: Estimation of nucleated cell counts relied on the amplification of reference gene primers. The protocol was immunoSEQ multiplex PCR, while the TCRdb copy is restricted to in-frame clones and leaves out a portion. V, J and clone size derive from that table, while D and trimming were established from the DNA sequence. The sample shows 65,000 to 90,000 clones, around 90% of them seen only once. V gave up 3 bases and J gave up 0 bases, with 13 bases separating them. Germline CDR1 SGDLS, CDR2 YYNGEE. The CDR3 has 16 amino acids. This clonotype was obtained from a woman in her fifties or sixties with active or convalescent COVID-19. Sequencing used peripheral blood. The chain is built from TRBV9 and TRBJ1-3; D is uncertain. The CDR3: CASSASGTNSGNTIYF. The CDR3 nucleotides read TGTGCCAGCAGCGCATCGGGAACGAACTCTGGAAACACCATATATTTT.